The 29 T cell receptor beta chains given below trace back to one sample, sequenced in a study of glioma-infiltrating T cells. The iRepertoire nested amplicon-rescue multiplex PCR amplified TCR alpha and beta CDR3s from RNA. MiXCR, run by TCRdb on the multiplex PCR reads, gives a single entry per CDR3 protein. The data contain about 130,000 distinct CDR3 sequences, 20% to 25% of them singletons. The sample comprised glioma tissue, nonneoplastic brain tissue, or PBMCs (not recorded which). The receptors come from a human donor with low-grade glioma or glioblastoma, undergoing nonglioma brain surgery, or in good health (not recorded which).

With regard to this clonotype: This may be a read error, as it is one base from a much larger clone. The rearrangement uses TRBV20-1 and TRBJ2-7; no definite D call. The ends were cut back, 3 bases at V and 6 bases at J, with 12 bases in the middle. In germline, CDR1 is DFQATT, CDR2 SNEGSKA (reference sequence). There are 12 residues in the CDR3. The CDR3 DNA follows: TGCAGTGCTAGGACGGATGGCTTCGAGCAGTACTTC. Its translation is CSARTDGFEQYF.

Many counts were recorded for this clonotype. The chain's CDR3 is CSVRTAYNEQFF. The CDR3 DNA reads as TGCAGCGTTCGGACAGCCTACAATGAGCAGTTCTTC. The chain recombines TRBV29-1 with TRBJ2-1; D possibly corresponds to TRBD1 (6 bases). CDR3 size: 12 residues. With 5 bases removed from V and 2 bases from J, the gap between germline ends came to 7 bases. In germline, CDR1 is SQVTM, CDR2 ANQGSEA.

About this clonotype itself: A read error may explain this, as a much larger clone is one base away. Likely a read error: the CDR3 ends without its conserved phenylalanine or tryptophan. The chain's CDR3 is CASSQNQVAGITDTQYS. CDR3 sequence (DNA): TGCGCCAGCAGCCAGAATCAAGTAGCGGGGATCACAGATACGCAGTATTCT. The chain uses TRBV4-1 and TRBJ2-3; 8 bases line up with TRBD2. The CDR3 loop spans 17 amino acids. Germline V gene sequence: CDR1 MGHRA, CDR2 YSYEKL. V lost 3 bases and J lost 2; bases outside the gene matches: 10.

The CDR3 nucleotides are TGTGCCAGTAGTCGGCAGGGGCAAGAGACCCAGTACTTC. The encoded protein is CASSRQGQETQYF. The rearrangement links TRBV19 to TRBJ2-5; tentative D call: TRBD1 (6 bases). The V end was cut by 5 bases, the J end by 2 bases, with 9 bases between. The CDR3 loop spans 13 amino acids. In germline, CDR1 is LNHDA, CDR2 SQIVND (reference sequence).

This clonotype was detected once. A clone one base away is much larger, so this may be a read error. The chain employs TRBV6-2 or TRBV6-3 and TRBJ2-3, with D possibly TRBD1 on 5 matching bases. This CDR3 is 15 amino acids long. Germline V gene sequence: CDR1 MNHEY, CDR2 SVGEGT. CDR3 DNA sequence: TGTGCCAGCAGCCCGGCCTTAGGGGAAGCAGATGCGCAGTATTTT. Amino acid sequence: CASSPALGEADAQYF.

In its sample, this clonotype was seen many times. The CDR3 loop is CASSQAHTGNTIYF. In nucleotides, the CDR3 is TGTGCCAGCAGCCAAGCCCATACTGGAAACACCATATATTTT. The V and J genes are TRBV4-2 and TRBJ1-3; D not certain. This CDR3 is 14 amino acids long. Germline-derived CDR1 and CDR2 are LGHNA and YNFKEQ. Trimming took off 1 base at V and 2 bases at J, with 6 bases between the two ends.

The sample holds many counts of this clonotype. This sequence joins TRBV6-1 and TRBJ2-7; 11 nucleotides match TRBD2. The CDR3 has 15 amino acids. Germline trimming cut 7 bases from V and 1 base from J; bases unmatched to any gene: 6. Per germline, CDR1 MNHNS and CDR2 SASEGT. The CDR3 protein is CASKLAGVGSYEQYF. The CDR3 DNA sequence: TGTGCCAGCAAACTAGCGGGAGTTGGATCCTACGAGCAGTACTTC.

This chain links TRBV7-3 with TRBJ2-5; D perhaps matches TRBD2 (6 bases). The CDR3 is 15 residues long. The V end lost 2 bases, the J end lost 1 base, and 11 bases lay between the germline ends. The germline V gene has CDR1 SGHTA and CDR2 FQGTGA. The CDR3 protein is CASSLGGEGQETQYF. The CDR3 DNA is TGTGCCAGCAGCTTAGGCGGGGAAGGCCAAGAGACCCAGTACTTC.

At least ten counts were recorded for this clonotype. The rearrangement joins TRBV18 to TRBJ1-1, with TRBD1 matching over 10 bases. There are 13 residues in the CDR3. V lost 7 bases and J lost 4; bases outside the gene matches: 3. Germline values: CDR1 KGHSH, CDR2 LQKENI. The CDR3 nucleotides are TGTGCCAGCTTTCGGACAGGGGGCACTGAAGCTTTCTTT. It is translated as CASFRTGGTEAFF. Using reference TRBV18 and TRBJ1-1 for the parts outside the CDR3, the full variable domain is NAGVMQNPRHLVRRRGQEARLRCSPMKGHSHVYWYRQLPEEGLKFMVYLQKENIIDESGMPKERFSAEFPKEGPSILRIQQVVRGDSAAYFCASFRTGGTEAFFGQGTRLTVV.

Concerning this clonotype: The junction departs from germline at one end; a sequencing error may be responsible. The rearrangement uses TRBV6-5 and TRBJ2-7; D tentatively fits TRBD1 or TRBD2 (5 bases each). Germline assignment: CDR1 MNHEY and CDR2 SVGAGI. This CDR3 spans 18 amino acids. Here the CDR3 DNA reads TGTGCCAGCAGTTACTCACAGCTTAAATACGGGACCTCCTGCGAGCAGTACTTT. Protein product: CASSYSQLKYGTSCEQYF.

In its sample, this clonotype was seen many times. The chain uses TRBV7-6 and TRBJ2-3, with 9 nucleotides matching TRBD2. Germline V gives CDR1 SGHVS, CDR2 FNYEAQ. The CDR3 extends over 17 amino acids. The junction had 9 bases not matched to a gene; V was cut back by 4 bases and J by 1 base. DNA for the CDR3: TGTGCCAGCAGCTCCGATCCAGCGGGAGGTCGCACAGATACGCAGTATTTT. Amino acid sequence: CASSSDPAGGRTDTQYF.

At least ten counts were recorded for this clonotype. The chain is built from TRBV7-8 and TRBJ1-5; weak D call: TRBD1 (5 bases). With 0 bases removed from V and 7 bases from J, the gap between germline ends came to 13 bases. The germline V gene encodes CDR1 SGHVS and CDR2 FQNEAQ. The length of the CDR3 is 15 residues. CDR3 protein: CASSLAVGGRQPQHF. Here the CDR3 DNA reads TGTGCCAGCAGCTTAGCGGTTGGGGGAAGGCAGCCCCAGCATTTT.

There are a few counts of this clonotype. The chain couples TRBV7-2 to TRBJ1-4, with TRBD1 matching over 8 bases. Trimming took 2 bases from V and 8 from J; bases not matched to a gene: 7. Germline CDR1 reads SGHTA; CDR2 reads FQGNSA. This CDR3 comprises 15 residues. DNA of the CDR3: TGTGCCAGCAGCTTAAATGGACAGGGTGTCGAAAAACTGTTTTTT. Encoded protein: CASSLNGQGVEKLFF.

Many counts were recorded for this clonotype. The CDR3 protein is CASSSRLAGGYSYNEQFF. The CDR3 DNA reads TGTGCCAGCAGTTCCAGACTAGCGGGAGGCTATTCCTACAATGAGCAGTTCTTC. The V gene is TRBV28, the J gene TRBJ2-1; TRBD2 matches 13 bases. Unmatched junction bases numbered 7, after V lost 4 bases and J lost 1 base. Germline V CDR1 and CDR2: MDHEN, SYDVKM. CDR3 length equals 18 residues.

At least ten counts were recorded for this clonotype. The chain combines TRBV7-2 with TRBJ1-5; tentative D call: TRBD1 (5 bases). Germline loops: CDR1 SGHTA, CDR2 FQGNSA. The germline V and J ends were trimmed by 3 bases and 6 bases, with 18 bases remaining between them. This CDR3 is built from 16 residues. The CDR3 DNA reads TGTGCCAGCAGCTTCACGACCGGGGGATCGAGTCAGCCCCAGCATTTT. Translated, it gives CASSFTTGGSSQPQHF.

On this clonotype: At one end, the junction sequence differs from germline, possibly due to a read error. In DNA form, the CDR3 reads TGCGCCAGCAGCCAAGAAGTGCGGAGAATGAAGACTGAAGCTTTCTTT. Its translation is CASSQEVRRMKTEAFF. This chain joins TRBV4-1 and TRBJ1-1, with D unclear. The CDR3 spans 16 residues. The germline gives CDR1 MGHRA, CDR2 YSYEKL.

A word on this clonotype: A read error may be the cause here, since a much bigger clone is one base away. The chain employs TRBV6-6 and TRBJ2-7; 8 bases map to TRBD2. The germline CDR1 and CDR2 sequences are MNHNY and SVGAGI (reference sequence). Trimming at V came to 3 bases and at J to 7 bases, leaving 5 bases not matched to a gene. The CDR3 contains 13 residues. In DNA, the CDR3 is TGTGCCAGCAGTTATAGTAGCGGGGTAGAGCAGTACTTC. Translating it yields CASSYSSGVEQYF.

In its sample, this clonotype was seen many times. This chain joins TRBV9 and TRBJ2-3, with D tentatively TRBD2 (5 bases). The germline V gene encodes CDR1 SGDLS and CDR2 YYNGEE. V was clipped by 0 bases and J by 0 bases, with 8 bases between them. The CDR3 extends over 15 amino acids. The CDR3 sequence is CASSVESGSTDTQYF. The DNA for the CDR3 is TGTGCCAGCAGCGTAGAAAGCGGCAGCACAGATACGCAGTATTTT.

Points on this clonotype: With a much larger clone just one base away, this may be a read error. CDR3 nucleotides: TGTGCCAGCAGTCCAGGGGGCGACACCGGGGAGCTGTTTTTT. This translates into CASSPGGDTGELFF. The chain couples TRBV12-3 or TRBV12-4 to TRBJ2-2, with 8 positions matching TRBD1. CDR3 size: 14 residues. With V trimmed by 5 bases and J by 3 bases, 2 bases remained unmatched.

A note on this clonotype: One junction end does not reproduce the germline sequence, and a read error may be involved. The chain is built from TRBV6-6 and TRBJ2-7, with D tentatively TRBD1 (6 bases). Per the germline V gene, CDR1 is MNHNY and CDR2 is SVGAGI (reference sequence). The CDR3 loop spans 14 amino acids. The CDR3: CARSYSYTGLEQYF. The CDR3 DNA reads as TGTGCCAGAAGTTACTCGTACACAGGGCTCGAGCAGTACTTC.

This clonotype was found many times. This sequence joins TRBV7-8 and TRBJ2-1; 7 bases are a match to TRBD2. The CDR3 covers 15 residues. Losses at the gene ends were 4 bases for V and 7 bases for J; bases not matched to a gene: 10. The V gene's germline CDR1 is SGHVS and CDR2 FQNEAQ. This CDR3 is CASSYGVGGGNEQFF. In nucleotides, the CDR3 is TGTGCCAGCAGCTATGGAGTTGGGGGAGGGAATGAGCAGTTCTTC.

Points on this clonotype: Given a much more abundant clone one base away, this may be a read error. The chain is built from TRBV19 and TRBJ1-4, with a tentative D call TRBD1 (5 bases). The V end was cut by 5 bases, the J end by 3 bases, with 13 bases between. The CDR3 consists of 15 residues. Germline lookup yields CDR1 LNHDA and CDR2 SQIVND (reference sequence). The CDR3 region is CASSAPGRANEKLFF. In nucleotides, the CDR3 is TGTGCCAGTAGTGCACCGGGGCGTGCTAATGAAAAACTGTTTTTT. Combining the CDR3 with reference TRBV19 and TRBJ1-4 gives the whole variable domain DGGITQSPKYLFRKEGQNVTLSCEQNLNHDAMYWYRQDPGQGLRLIYYSQIVNDFQKGDIAEGYSVSREKKESFPLTVTSAQKNPTAFYLCASSAPGRANEKLFFGSGTQLSVL.

This clonotype was seen at least ten times. The V and J genes are TRBV6-1 and TRBJ2-3, with D tentatively TRBD1 (6 bases). Trimming stripped 5 bases from V and 0 bases from J, with 15 bases between. The germline V gene encodes CDR1 MNHNS and CDR2 SASEGT. The CDR3 extends over 16 amino acids. CDR3 residues: CASSTRQATSTDTQYF. In nucleotides, the CDR3 is TGTGCCAGCAGTACCCGACAGGCCACTAGCACAGATACGCAGTATTTT.

Details on this clonotype: A much larger clonotype is one base distant, so this may be a read error. The chain is built from TRBV6-2 or TRBV6-3 and TRBJ2-3; TRBD2 agrees at 12 bases. Unmatched junction bases numbered 4, after V lost 2 bases and J lost 1 base. The CDR3 is 17 amino acids. CDR1 is MNHEY and CDR2 is SVGEGT in the germline V gene. The CDR3 is CASSYPTSGSGTDTQYF. The CDR3 nucleotides are TGTGCCAGCAGTTACCCGACTAGCGGGAGCGGCACAGATACGCAGTATTTT.

This clonotype was seen ten or more times. DNA of the CDR3: TGTGCCAGCAGCCCCGGGATATACGACTCCTTTGGCAATCAGCCCCAGCATTTT. Translated, it gives CASSPGIYDSFGNQPQHF. V usage is TRBV4-2 and J usage is TRBJ1-5; D is unresolved. The V end was cut by 4 bases, the J end by 2 bases, with 21 bases between. CDR1 LGHNA and CDR2 YNFKEQ come from the germline V gene. The CDR3 contains 18 residues.

The rearrangement joins TRBV12-3 or TRBV12-4 to TRBJ1-1; TRBD1 agrees at 7 bases. CDR3 length equals 15 residues. The V segment lost 5 bases and the J segment 3 bases; nucleotides outside the gene matches: 9. CDR3 protein: CASSRTGITYTEAFF. The DNA for the CDR3 is TGTGCCAGCAGTAGGACAGGTATTACCTACACTGAAGCTTTCTTT.

In this sample, this clonotype turned up once. A read error may be the cause here, since a much bigger clone is one base away. V and J are TRBV7-2 and TRBJ2-7; D may be TRBD1 (6 bases). V was shortened by 3 bases and J by 6 bases, with 18 bases between the two germline ends. CDR1 is SGHTA, CDR2 FQGNSA, per germline. The CDR3 runs 15 residues. The CDR3 loop is CASSLLIGTTSEQYF. The CDR3, as DNA: TGTGCCAGCAGCTTGCTCATCGGGACAACAAGCGAGCAGTACTTC.

Details on this clonotype: This clone may be a read error of a much larger clone one base away. This chain uses TRBV7-9 with TRBJ1-2, with 7 bases that match TRBD1. The germline V gene has CDR1 SEHNR and CDR2 FQNEAQ (reference sequence). The CDR3 is made up of 17 amino acids. V lost 8 bases, J lost 3 bases, and 18 bases stayed unmatched. The CDR3 DNA reads as TGTGCCAGCGTCGAGAAATCGGACAGGACCCTCTACTATGGCTACACCTTC. This translates into CASVEKSDRTLYYGYTF. Together with reference TRBV7-9 and TRBJ1-2, the CDR3 gives the full variable domain: DTGVSQNPRHKITKRGQNVTFRCDPISEHNRLYWYRQTLGQGPEFLTYFQNEAQLEKSRLLSDRFSAERPKGSFSTLEIQRTEQGDSAMYLCASVEKSDRTLYYGYTFGSGTRLTVV.

This clonotype was observed many times. The gene calls are TRBV2 and TRBJ1-1; D not certain. The CDR3 has 14 residues. V lost 4 bases, J lost 1 base, and 10 bases lay in between. Germline CDR1 reads SNHLY; CDR2 reads FYNNEI. The CDR3 loop reads CASSVLGRNTEAFF. DNA of the CDR3: TGTGCCAGCAGTGTTTTGGGGAGGAACACTGAAGCTTTCTTT. Variable domain in full (rest from reference TRBV2 and TRBJ1-1): EPEVTQTPSHQVTQMGQEVILRCVPISNHLYFYWYRQILGQKVEFLVSFYNNEISEKSEIFDDQFSVERPDGSNFTLKIRSTKLEDSAMYFCASSVLGRNTEAFFGQGTRLTVV.